This T cell receptor (beta chain) came from a study of human CD8 memory T cell subsets. The study's findings and limits: Chao1 estimates indicated that stem-like memory T cells may be more diverse than precursor exhausted T cells.

A note on this clonotype: Its matching antigen is unknown.

The CDR3 runs to 16 residues. Germline CDR1 SGHDT, CDR2 YYEEEE. Production of TCR beta libraries used UMI-labeled 5' RACE as the method. TCRdb derives one entry per CDR3 protein from the 5' RACE reads, leaving out DNA. The sample totals about 10,000 distinct CDR3 sequences. The specimen was CD8+ stem-like memory T cells (TSCM and TCM) sorted from PBMCs. Subset here: stem-like memory CD8 T cells (TSTEM), CCR7+ PD-1- TIGIT-. This TCR derives from a human donor in good health. V gene TRBV5-6 combines with J gene TRBJ2-2; the TCRdb D gene call, TRBD1, has no DNA to confirm it. The CDR3 protein is CASSDRGGFGTGELFF.